This T cell receptor beta chain was identified in a study of blood T cell repertoires in COVID-19. Study-level information: Samples came from the United States, Italy and Spain, spanning acute and convalescent COVID-19. Sample material is recorded as cDNA or gDNA derived from T cells, B-cell-depleted T cells, or PBMCs.

Clones were sequenced by immunoSEQ multiplex PCR, and TCRdb holds only the in-frame ones, with some missing. The table lists about 220,000 clones, more than 80% of them singletons. Allocation to cohorts depended on clinical history reported by the participants. J lost 0 bases, V lost 5 bases, and 2 bases had no gene match. There are 16 residues in the CDR3. In germline, CDR1 is SSHAT, CDR2 FNYEAQ (reference sequence). The source of this sequence is a woman aged 18-29 years in a cohort exposed to, infected with or recovered from COVID-19 (not recorded which). This chain connects TRBV7-7 to TRBJ2-1; 12 bases fit TRBD2. The sample comprised PBMCs or T cells enriched from blood (not recorded which). In nucleotides, the CDR3 is TGTGCCAGCAGCCGACTAGCGGGGGCCTCCTACAATGAGCAGTTCTTC. Protein sequence: CASSRLAGASYNEQFF.